This TCR beta chain was observed in a study of OX40 agonist ivuxolimab in advanced cancers. Concerning the study at large: The costimulatory receptor OX40 (CD134) was targeted by ivuxolimab, a fully human IgG2 agonistic monoclonal antibody. Intravenous ivuxolimab was administered to patients every 2 weeks at six dose levels: 0.01, 0.1, 0.3, 1.5, 3 and 10 mg/kg. Peripheral TCRbeta sequencing was intended to test whether TCR sequence diversity was altered and clonal T-cell expansion was caused by ivuxolimab. A male proportion of 82.7% and a mean age of 60 years, ranging from about 23 to 79, were recorded for the dose-escalation cohort. Patients were allowed to have had prior anti-PD-1, anti-PD-L1 or anti-CTLA-4 therapy, and 40% of the dose-escalation patients had previously received checkpoint inhibitors. Of the approximately 54 patients in dose escalation, approximately 20 had hepatocellular carcinoma, some 15 had melanoma, 9 had renal cell carcinoma and 9 had head and neck cancer. Partial responses occurred in three dose-escalation patients, of whom one had hepatocellular carcinoma and two had cutaneous melanoma. The paper reports the monotherapy dose-escalation portion (N of about 50 patients) of the phase I ivuxolimab trial. Study-wide findings and limitations: Partial responders in the 0.1-3.0 mg/kg groups had among the lowest normalized peripheral clonal expansion, especially among CD8+ T cells. Clonal expansion of both CD4+ and CD8+ blood T cells was observed from baseline to week 6 at doses 0.1 to 3.0 mg/kg. Low levels of normalized T-cell clonal expansion were also shown by some nonresponding patients. After ivuxolimab, more expanded clones were found on average in CD8+ T cells than in CD4+ T cells. The antigen specificity of the peripheral T cells that underwent clonal expansion was not determined.

From the germline V gene (reference sequence), CDR1 is GTSNPN and CDR2 is SVGIG. V is pruned by 2 bases and J by 2 bases, leaving 3 bases of the junction without a gene match. Taken from cysteine to phenylalanine, the CDR3 has 14 residues. Left in the record is the CDR3 DNA by itself, 42 bases read in frame from the first base. For sequencing of the TCRbeta CDR3 region, genomic DNA was extracted from the sorted cells. TCRbeta CDR3 regions were sequenced using the immunoSEQ Assay. TCRdb mirrors the immuneACCESS table, restricted to in-frame sequences. Some clones are absent from its copies; in checked studies, under half trace to an unresolved V gene, and the reason for the others is unknown. Across this sample there are more than 70,000 clones, with 84% seen only once. The leading ten clones occupy around a quarter of the sample. The trial excluded patients who had a history of autoimmune disease or were on systemic immunosuppression. Peripheral blood for TCR sequencing was collected from all dose cohorts at baseline, on cycle 4 day 1, and on cycle 7 day 1. Samples were obtained from an open-label, multicenter, first-in-human phase I dose-escalation trial of ivuxolimab. Adults with locally advanced or metastatic head and neck squamous cell, hepatocellular, melanoma or renal cell carcinoma were enrolled in the trial. Before TCR sequencing, CD4+ T cells and CD8+ T cells were sorted from peripheral blood as separate populations.

A note on this clone: The antigen it recognizes is unknown. Base qualities were left out, and no much larger clone turns up one base away. The sample contains more than one DNA sequence encoding this CDR3.

The chain couples TRBV30 to TRBJ2-7; TRBD1 lines up with 10 middle nucleotides. The sample consisted of CD4+ or CD8+ T cells sorted from blood, taken in a trial of the OX40 agonist ivuxolimab. This receptor was obtained from an adult with an advanced solid tumor such as melanoma, head and neck, liver or kidney cancer. The CDR3 in this case is CAWSRGTGAYEQYF. The DNA sequence is as follows: TGTGCCTGGAGTAGAGGGACAGGGGCCTACGAGCAGTACTTC.